One and the same sample provided the 8 T cell receptor beta chains below, sequenced in a study of blood T cell repertoires in COVID-19. Data came from immunoSEQ multiplex PCR; TCRdb stores just in-frame clones and leaves some out. In the table there are approximately 380,000 clones, 88% of which are singletons. The sequenced sample was PBMCs or T cells enriched from blood (not recorded which). The source is a woman in her late teens or twenties who had recovered from COVID-19.

In the case of this clone: A junction end diverges from the germline sequence, so it may reflect a read error. The J gene is TRBJ1-6, the V gene TRBV7-7, with D unclear. This CDR3 has 15 amino acids. Per germline, CDR1 SSHAT and CDR2 FNYEAQ (reference sequence). The CDR3 reads CASSLSRGDNSPLHF. In nucleotides, the CDR3 is TGTGCTAGCAGCTTAAGTAGAGGAGATAATTCACCCCTCCACTTT.

This clone was counted once. The V call is TRBV6-1, the J call TRBJ1-1; 7 bases fit TRBD1. V was clipped by 4 bases and J by 2 bases; unmatched bases: 10. CDR3 length equals 16 residues. Per germline, CDR1 MNHNS and CDR2 SASEGT. DNA of the CDR3: TGTGCCAGCAGTGTCAATCCGGGACAGCTAAACACTGAAGCTTTCTTT. Amino acid sequence: CASSVNPGQLNTEAFF.

The CDR3 DNA follows: TGTGCCAGCAGCGTCGGCAGGGTGGCCACTGAAGCTTTCTTT. Protein sequence: CASSVGRVATEAFF. The chain recombines TRBV3-1 (or the pseudogene TRBV3-2) with TRBJ1-1, with D tentatively TRBD1 (5 bases). The ends were cut back, 5 bases at V and 4 bases at J, with 14 bases in the middle. CDR3 size: 14 residues. Germline V lookup: CDR1 LGHDT, CDR2 YNNKEL (reference sequence).

The chain couples TRBV18 to TRBJ1-1; 8 nucleotides agree with TRBD1. V was pared by 2 bases and J by 2 bases, with 4 bases of the junction left unmatched. Germline V gives CDR1 KGHSH, CDR2 LQKENI. The CDR3 is 15 amino acids. CDR3 coding DNA: TGTGCCAGCTCACCAGACGGACAGGGAAACACTGAAGCTTTCTTT. Its protein is CASSPDGQGNTEAFF.

In this sample, this clone turned up once. The same CDR3 also results from other DNA sequences found in this sample. V usage is TRBV6-2 or TRBV6-3 and J usage is TRBJ2-3; TRBD2 matches at 11 bases. The ends lost 4 bases at V and 0 bases at J; junction bases unmatched: 3. CDR1 and CDR2 from the germline V gene are MNHEY and SVGEGT. The CDR3 covers 16 residues. The CDR3 spells CASSSGTSGSTDTQYF. CDR3 nucleotide sequence: TGTGCCAGCAGTTCCGGGACTAGCGGTAGCACAGATACGCAGTATTTT.

This clone was found a few times. The V call is TRBV3-1 (or the pseudogene TRBV3-2), the J call TRBJ2-3; tentatively, D is TRBD2 (5 bases). V was trimmed by 0 bases and J by 5 bases, leaving 9 bases between them. The CDR3 totals 14 residues. Germline V lookup: CDR1 LGHDT, CDR2 YNNKEL (reference sequence). In DNA, the CDR3 is TGTGCCAGCAGCCAAGAACCTCGGGGAGATACGCAGTATTTT. Translation: CASSQEPRGDTQYF.

V is TRBV7-8 and J is TRBJ2-3; D may be TRBD2 (5 bases). V was pared by 4 bases and J by 2 bases, with 16 bases between. CDR1 and CDR2 (germline): SGHVS, FQNEAQ. This CDR3 comprises 16 residues. The CDR3 region has the DNA TGTGCCAGCAGCTCCGATCCGTCCGGGGACACAGATACGCAGTATTTT. This codes for CASSSDPSGDTDTQYF.

V is TRBV30 and J is TRBJ1-1; a possible D gene is TRBD1 (5 bases). The CDR3 extends over 13 amino acids. V was cut by 8 bases and J by 5 bases, with 18 bases left in between. Looked up from germline, CDR1 is GTSNPN and CDR2 is SVGIG (reference sequence). CDR3 nucleotides: TGTGCCGGAAAGAAGGGGATTTGGACTGAAGCTTTCTTT. This codes for CAGKKGIWTEAFF. The whole variable domain, filled in from reference TRBV30 and TRBJ1-1, reads SQTIHQWPATLVQPVGSPLSLECTVEGTSNPNLYWYRQAAGRGLQLLFYSVGIGQISSEVPQNLSASRPQDRQFILSSKKLLLSDSGFYLCAGKKGIWTEAFFGQGTRLTVV.